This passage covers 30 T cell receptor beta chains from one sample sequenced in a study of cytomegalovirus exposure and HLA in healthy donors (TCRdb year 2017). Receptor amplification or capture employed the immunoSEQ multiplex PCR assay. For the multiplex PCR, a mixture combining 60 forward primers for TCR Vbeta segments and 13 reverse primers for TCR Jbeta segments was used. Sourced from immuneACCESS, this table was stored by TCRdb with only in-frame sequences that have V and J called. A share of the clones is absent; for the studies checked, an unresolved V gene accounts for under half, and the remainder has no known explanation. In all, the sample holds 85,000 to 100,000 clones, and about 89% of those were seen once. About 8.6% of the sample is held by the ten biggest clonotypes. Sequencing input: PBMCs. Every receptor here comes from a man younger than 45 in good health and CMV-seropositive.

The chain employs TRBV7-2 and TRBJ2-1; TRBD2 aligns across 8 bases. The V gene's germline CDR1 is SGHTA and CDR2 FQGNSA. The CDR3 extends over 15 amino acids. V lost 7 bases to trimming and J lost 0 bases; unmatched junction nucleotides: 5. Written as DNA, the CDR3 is TGTGCCAGCAATCCGGGACTAGGCTCCTACAATGAGCAGTTCTTC. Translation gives CASNPGLGSYNEQFF.

CDR3 sequence reads: CASSETGGSGNTIYF. The CDR3, as DNA: TGTGCCAGCAGCGAAACAGGGGGCTCTGGAAACACCATATATTTT. The genes are TRBV6-1 and TRBJ1-3; TRBD1 matches 8 bases. Looked up from germline, CDR1 is MNHNS and CDR2 is SASEGT. J lost 0 bases, V lost 6 bases, and 4 bases had no gene match. The CDR3 runs to 15 residues.

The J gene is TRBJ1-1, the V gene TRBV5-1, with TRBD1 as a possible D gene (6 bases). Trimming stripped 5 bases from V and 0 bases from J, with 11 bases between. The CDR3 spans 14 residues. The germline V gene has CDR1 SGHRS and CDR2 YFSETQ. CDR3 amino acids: CASSSGELNTEAFF. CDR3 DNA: TGCGCCAGCAGTTCAGGGGAACTGAACACTGAAGCTTTCTTT.

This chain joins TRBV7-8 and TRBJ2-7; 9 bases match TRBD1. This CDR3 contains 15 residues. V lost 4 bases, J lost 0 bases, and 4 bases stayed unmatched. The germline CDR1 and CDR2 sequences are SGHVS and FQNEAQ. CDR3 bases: TGTGCCAGCAGCTACCGGGACAGGGCCTCCTACGAGCAGTACTTC. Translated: CASSYRDRASYEQYF.

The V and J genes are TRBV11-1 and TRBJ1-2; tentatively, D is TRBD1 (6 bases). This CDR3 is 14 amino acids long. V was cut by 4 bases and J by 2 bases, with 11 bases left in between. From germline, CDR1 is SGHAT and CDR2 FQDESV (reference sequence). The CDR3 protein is CASSSWTDNYGYTF. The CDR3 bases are TGTGCCAGCAGCTCATGGACAGACAACTATGGCTACACCTTC.

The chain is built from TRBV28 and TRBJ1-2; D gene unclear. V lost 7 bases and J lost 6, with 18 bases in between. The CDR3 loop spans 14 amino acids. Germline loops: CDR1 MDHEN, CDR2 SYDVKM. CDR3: CASTLPGEVNGYTF. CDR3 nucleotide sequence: TGTGCCAGCACCCTTCCCGGGGAGGTCAATGGCTACACCTTC.

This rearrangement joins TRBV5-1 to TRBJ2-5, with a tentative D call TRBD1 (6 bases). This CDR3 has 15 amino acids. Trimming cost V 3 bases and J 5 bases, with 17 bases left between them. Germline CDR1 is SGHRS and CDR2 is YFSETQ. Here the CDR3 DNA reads TGCGCCAGCAGCTCCACGACACAGGGTTGGGAGACCCAGTACTTC. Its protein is CASSSTTQGWETQYF.

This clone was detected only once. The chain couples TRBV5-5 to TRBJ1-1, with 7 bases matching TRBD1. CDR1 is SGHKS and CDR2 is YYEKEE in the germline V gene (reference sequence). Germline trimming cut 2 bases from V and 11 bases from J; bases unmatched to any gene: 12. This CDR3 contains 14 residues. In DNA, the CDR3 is TGTGCCAGCAGCTTTTGGCCGACAGGGCTTGGTGCTTTCTTT. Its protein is CASSFWPTGLGAFF.

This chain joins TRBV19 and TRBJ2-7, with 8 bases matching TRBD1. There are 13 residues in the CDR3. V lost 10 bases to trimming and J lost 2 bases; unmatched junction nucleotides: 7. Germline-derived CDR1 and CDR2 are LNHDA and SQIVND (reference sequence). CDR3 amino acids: CATATGEAYEQYF. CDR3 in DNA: TGTGCCACCGCGACAGGGGAAGCCTACGAGCAGTACTTC.

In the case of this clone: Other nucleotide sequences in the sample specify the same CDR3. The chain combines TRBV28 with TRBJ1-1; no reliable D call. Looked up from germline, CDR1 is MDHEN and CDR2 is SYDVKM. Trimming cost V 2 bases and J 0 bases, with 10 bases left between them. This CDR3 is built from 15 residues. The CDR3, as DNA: TGTGCCAGCAGTTTAAGGAGGTTAATGAACACTGAAGCTTTCTTT. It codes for CASSLRRLMNTEAFF.

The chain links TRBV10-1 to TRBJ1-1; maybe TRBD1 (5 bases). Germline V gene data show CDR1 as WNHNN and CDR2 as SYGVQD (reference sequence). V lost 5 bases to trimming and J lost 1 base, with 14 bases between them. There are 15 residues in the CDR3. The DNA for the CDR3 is TGCGCCAGCAGTTTCAGGGTACAGTGGAACACTGAAGCTTTCTTT. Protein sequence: CASSFRVQWNTEAFF.

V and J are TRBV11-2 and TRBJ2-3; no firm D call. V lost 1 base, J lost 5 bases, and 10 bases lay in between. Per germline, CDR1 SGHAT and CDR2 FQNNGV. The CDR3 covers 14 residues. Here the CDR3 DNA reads TGTGCCAGCAGCTTAGCGGGTACGGTAGATACGCAGTATTTT. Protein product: CASSLAGTVDTQYF.

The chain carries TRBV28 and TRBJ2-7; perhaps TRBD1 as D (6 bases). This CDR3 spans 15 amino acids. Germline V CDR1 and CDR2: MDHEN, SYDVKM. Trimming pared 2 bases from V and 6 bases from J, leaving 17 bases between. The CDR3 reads CASSLRWGPNREQYF. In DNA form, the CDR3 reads TGTGCCAGCAGTTTACGGTGGGGGCCGAATCGCGAGCAGTACTTC.

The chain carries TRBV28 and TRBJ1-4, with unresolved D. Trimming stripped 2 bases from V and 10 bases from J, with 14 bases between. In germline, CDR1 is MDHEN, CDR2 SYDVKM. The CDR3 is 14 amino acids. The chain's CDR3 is CASSLGVGEGKLFF. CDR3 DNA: TGTGCCAGCAGTTTAGGTGTCGGGGAAGGAAAACTGTTTTTT.

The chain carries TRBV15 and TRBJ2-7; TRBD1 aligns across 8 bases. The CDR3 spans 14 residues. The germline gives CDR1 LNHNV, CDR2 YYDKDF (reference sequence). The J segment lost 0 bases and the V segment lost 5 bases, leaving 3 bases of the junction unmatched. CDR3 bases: TGTGCCACCAGCGACAGGGGTACCTCCTACGAGCAGTACTTC. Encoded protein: CATSDRGTSYEQYF. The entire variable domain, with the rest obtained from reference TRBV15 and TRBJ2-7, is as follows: DAMVIQNPRYQVTQFGKPVTLSCSQTLNHNVMYWYQQKSSQAPKLLFHYYDKDFNNEADTPDNFQSRRPNTSFCFLDIRSPGLGDTAMYLCATSDRGTSYEQYFGPGTRLTVT.

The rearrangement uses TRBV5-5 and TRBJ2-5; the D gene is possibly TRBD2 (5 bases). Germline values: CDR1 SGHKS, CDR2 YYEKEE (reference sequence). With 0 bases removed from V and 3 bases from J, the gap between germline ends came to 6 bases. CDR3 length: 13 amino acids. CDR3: CASSLAREETQYF. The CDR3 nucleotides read TGTGCCAGCAGCTTGGCGAGGGAAGAGACCCAGTACTTC.

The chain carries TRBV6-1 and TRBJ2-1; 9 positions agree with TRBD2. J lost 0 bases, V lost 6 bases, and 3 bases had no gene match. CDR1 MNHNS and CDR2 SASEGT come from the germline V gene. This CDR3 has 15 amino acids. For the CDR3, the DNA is TGTGCCAGCAGGCCGGGACTAGCCTCCTACAATGAGCAGTTCTTC. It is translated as CASRPGLASYNEQFF.

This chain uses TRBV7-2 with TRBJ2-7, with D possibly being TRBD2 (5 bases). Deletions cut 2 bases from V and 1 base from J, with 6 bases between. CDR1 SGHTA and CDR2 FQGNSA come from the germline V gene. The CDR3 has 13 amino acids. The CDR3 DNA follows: TGTGCCAGCAGCTTACAGCGGTCCTACGAGCAGTACTTC. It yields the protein CASSLQRSYEQYF.

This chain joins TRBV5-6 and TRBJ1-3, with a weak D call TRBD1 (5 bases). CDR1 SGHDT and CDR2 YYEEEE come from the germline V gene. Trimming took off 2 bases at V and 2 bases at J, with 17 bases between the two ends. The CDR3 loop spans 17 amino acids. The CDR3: CASSFGTTGLAGNTIYF. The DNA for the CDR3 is TGTGCCAGCAGCTTTGGAACCACAGGTCTCGCTGGAAACACCATATATTTT.

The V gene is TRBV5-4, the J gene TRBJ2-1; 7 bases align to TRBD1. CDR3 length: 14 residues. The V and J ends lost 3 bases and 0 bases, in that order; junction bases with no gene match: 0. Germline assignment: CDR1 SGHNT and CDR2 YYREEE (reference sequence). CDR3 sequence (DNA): TGTGCCAGCAGCTGGGACAGCTCCTACAATGAGCAGTTCTTC. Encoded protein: CASSWDSSYNEQFF. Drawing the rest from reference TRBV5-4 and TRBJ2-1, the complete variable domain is ETGVTQSPTHLIKTRGQQVTLRCSSQSGHNTVSWYQQALGQGPQFIFQYYREEENGRGNFPPRFSGLQFPNYSSELNVNALELDDSALYLCASSWDSSYNEQFFGPGTRLTVL.

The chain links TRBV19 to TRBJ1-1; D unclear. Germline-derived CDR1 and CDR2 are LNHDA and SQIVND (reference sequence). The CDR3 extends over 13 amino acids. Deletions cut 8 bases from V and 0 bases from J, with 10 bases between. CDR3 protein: CASRRPMNTEAFF. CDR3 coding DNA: TGTGCCAGTCGCAGGCCCATGAACACTGAAGCTTTCTTT.

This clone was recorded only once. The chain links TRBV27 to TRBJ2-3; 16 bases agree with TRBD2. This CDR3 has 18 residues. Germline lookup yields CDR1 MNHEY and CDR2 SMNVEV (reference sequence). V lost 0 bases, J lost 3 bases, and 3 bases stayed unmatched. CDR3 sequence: CASSLSGTSGRGTDTQYF. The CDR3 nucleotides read TGTGCCAGCAGTTTATCTGGGACTAGCGGGAGGGGTACAGATACGCAGTATTTT.

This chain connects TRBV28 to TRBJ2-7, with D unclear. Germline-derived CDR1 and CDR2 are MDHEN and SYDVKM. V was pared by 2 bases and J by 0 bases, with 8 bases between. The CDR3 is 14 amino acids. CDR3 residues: CASSLGGDSYEQYF. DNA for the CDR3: TGTGCCAGCAGTTTAGGCGGTGACTCCTACGAGCAGTACTTC.

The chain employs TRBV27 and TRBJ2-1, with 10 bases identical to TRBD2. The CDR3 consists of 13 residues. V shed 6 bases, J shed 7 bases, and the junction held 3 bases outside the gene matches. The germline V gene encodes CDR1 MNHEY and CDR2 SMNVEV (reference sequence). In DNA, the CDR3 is TGTGCCAGCAGCTTGGGACTAGCGAATGAGCAGTTCTTC. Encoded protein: CASSLGLANEQFF.

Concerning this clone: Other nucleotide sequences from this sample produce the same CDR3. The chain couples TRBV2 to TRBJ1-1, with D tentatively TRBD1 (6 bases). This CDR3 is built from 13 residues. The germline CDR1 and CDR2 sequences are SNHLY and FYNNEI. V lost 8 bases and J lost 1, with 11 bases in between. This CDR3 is CASDSQGNTEAFF. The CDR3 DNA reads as TGTGCCAGCGATTCACAGGGGAACACTGAAGCTTTCTTT.

DNA for the CDR3: TGTGCCAGCAGCCGAATGGACTACCAAGAGACCCAGTACTTC. Its translation: CASSRMDYQETQYF. The V and J genes are TRBV9 and TRBJ2-5; possible D gene TRBD2, 5 bases. From germline, CDR1 is SGDLS and CDR2 YYNGEE. The CDR3 extends over 14 amino acids. Trimming stripped 4 bases from V and 0 bases from J, with 10 bases between.

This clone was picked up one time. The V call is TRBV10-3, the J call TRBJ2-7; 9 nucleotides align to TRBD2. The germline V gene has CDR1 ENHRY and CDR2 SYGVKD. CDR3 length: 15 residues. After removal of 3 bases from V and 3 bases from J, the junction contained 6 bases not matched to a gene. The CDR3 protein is CAISDWGREGYEQYF. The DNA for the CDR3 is TGTGCCATCAGTGATTGGGGGCGGGAGGGCTACGAGCAGTACTTC.

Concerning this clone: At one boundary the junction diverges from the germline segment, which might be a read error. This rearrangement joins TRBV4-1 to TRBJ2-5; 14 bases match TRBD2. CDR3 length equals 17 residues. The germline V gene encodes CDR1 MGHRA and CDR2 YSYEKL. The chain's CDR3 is CASSQSGLAGAGETQHF. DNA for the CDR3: TGCGCCAGCAGCCAATCGGGACTAGCGGGAGCTGGAGAGACCCAGCACTTC.

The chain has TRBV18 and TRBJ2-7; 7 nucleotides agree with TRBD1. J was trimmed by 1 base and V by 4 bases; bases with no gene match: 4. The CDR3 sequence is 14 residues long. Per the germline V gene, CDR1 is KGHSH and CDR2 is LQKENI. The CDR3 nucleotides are TGTGCCAGCTCACAGAGCAGGGGGTCCTACGAGCAGTACTTC. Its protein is CASSQSRGSYEQYF.

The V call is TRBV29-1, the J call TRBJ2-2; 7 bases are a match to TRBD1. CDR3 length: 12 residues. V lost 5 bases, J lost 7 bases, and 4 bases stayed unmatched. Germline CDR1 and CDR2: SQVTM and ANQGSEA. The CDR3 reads CSVTGDGGELFF. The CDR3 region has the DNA TGCAGCGTTACAGGGGATGGCGGGGAGCTGTTTTTT.